The sequence of this T cell receptor (beta chain) was determined in a study of spatial heterogeneity in lung cancer. Study-level points and caveats: Ubiquitous and regional nonsynonymous mutation counts were tracked by ubiquitous and regional expanded TCR counts, respectively. Alpha and beta chain coverage of tumor T cells was estimated at about 7.4% and 14%, respectively. Tumor mutation count correlated with how many alpha and beta TCRs expanded intratumorally.

In TCRdb, the 5' RACE reads were re-called with MiXCR into one record per CDR3 protein. The sample has around 4,000 distinct CDR3 sequences, 8% to 9.5% seen once. V trimming: 2 bases; J trimming: 1 base; junction bases outside the gene matches: 3. Germline V CDR1 and CDR2: SGDLS, YYNGEE. This CDR3 comprises 15 residues. Many counts were recorded for this clonotype. Its target is unknown. The sample's time point: sample taken at primary tumor resection. The chain links TRBV9 to TRBJ1-5; TRBD1 agrees at 7 bases. Sequences were derived from lung tumor tissue, sampled at surgery. This sequence originates from a male donor with early-stage non-small cell lung cancer. The CDR3 spells CASSVTGASNQPQHF. CDR3 nucleotides: TGTGCCAGCAGCGTCACAGGGGCAAGCAATCAGCCCCAGCATTTT.